These 18 T cell receptor beta chains were all obtained from the same sample, sequenced in a study of blood T cell repertoires in COVID-19. The assay was immunoSEQ multiplex PCR, and TCRdb's table has in-frame clones only and misses some. This table holds about 45,000 clones, roughly nine tenths found once. The sequencing sample was made of peripheral blood. Source of these receptors: a woman of 80 years or more with active COVID-19.

This rearrangement joins TRBV6-4 to TRBJ2-3, with D perhaps matching TRBD2 (5 bases). The germline CDR1 and CDR2 sequences are MRHNA and SNTAGT. The V and J ends lost 6 bases and 2 bases respectively, with 9 bases between them. The CDR3 spans 13 residues. CDR3 sequence: CASSTGITDTQYF. In DNA form, the CDR3 reads TGTGCCAGCAGCACGGGAATCACAGATACGCAGTATTTT.

This chain joins TRBV29-1 and TRBJ2-2, with D possibly matching TRBD2 (6 bases). Germline V CDR1 and CDR2: SQVTM, ANQGSEA. The V and J ends lost 7 bases and 2 bases respectively, with 14 bases between them. The CDR3 is made up of 14 amino acids. CDR3 nucleotides: TGCAGCGGGGCCCGGGGGACCAACACCGGGGAGCTGTTTTTT. Protein product: CSGARGTNTGELFF.

The chain couples TRBV6-5 to TRBJ1-2; 8 nucleotides match TRBD1. There are 12 residues in the CDR3. V was clipped by 7 bases and J by 8 bases; unmatched bases: 6. Germline-derived CDR1 and CDR2 are MNHEY and SVGAGI. The CDR3 DNA follows: TGTGCCAGCACCGGGGACAGGCGAGGCTACACCTTC. This translates into CASTGDRRGYTF.

The chain employs TRBV14 and TRBJ2-5; D not certain. The V end was cut by 1 base, the J end by 5 bases, with 5 bases between. CDR1 and CDR2 (germline): SGHDN, FVKESK. This CDR3 has 12 amino acids. The CDR3 nucleotides are TGTGCCAGCAGCCAAGTATTTGAGACCCAGTACTTC. This gives the protein CASSQVFETQYF.

This chain connects TRBV7-2 to TRBJ1-5; tentative D call: TRBD1 (6 bases). V gave up 5 bases and J gave up 5 bases, with 13 bases separating them. Germline V gene data show CDR1 as SGHTA and CDR2 as FQGNSA. The CDR3 totals 14 residues. The chain's CDR3 is CASSLEDSYQPQHF. The CDR3, as DNA: TGTGCCAGCAGCCTGGAGGACAGTTATCAGCCCCAGCATTTT.

This rearrangement joins TRBV15 to TRBJ1-1; a possible D gene is TRBD1 (5 bases). Germline CDR1 is LNHNV and CDR2 is YYDKDF (reference sequence). This CDR3 comprises 14 residues. V gave up 0 bases and J gave up 6 bases, with 11 bases separating them. The CDR3 region is CATSRDWGGAEAFF. The CDR3 DNA follows: TGTGCCACCAGCAGAGATTGGGGCGGAGCTGAAGCTTTCTTT.

For the CDR3, the DNA is TGTGCCAGCAGCTCCCCGAGACAGGGACTGAACACTGAAGCTTTCTTT. Residues: CASSSPRQGLNTEAFF. V and J are TRBV5-4 and TRBJ1-1; 7 bases match TRBD1. This CDR3 spans 16 amino acids. Germline V gene sequence: CDR1 SGHNT, CDR2 YYREEE (reference sequence). V trimming: 3 bases; J trimming: 0 bases; junction bases outside the gene matches: 8.

The chain uses TRBV6-6 and TRBJ2-1; the D is unclear. This CDR3 is built from 16 residues. Per the germline V gene, CDR1 is MNHNY and CDR2 is SVGAGI (reference sequence). The V gene lost 1 base and the J gene lost 0 bases, with 10 bases spanning the gap. The CDR3 region has the DNA TGTGCCAGCAGTTACTTCGAGTCCCTCTCCTACAATGAGCAGTTCTTC. Its protein is CASSYFESLSYNEQFF.

The chain combines TRBV5-6 with TRBJ1-5; the D gene is possibly TRBD1 (6 bases). The ends were cut back, 1 base at V and 1 base at J, with 12 bases in the middle. This CDR3 region has 16 residues. CDR1 and CDR2 (germline): SGHDT, YYEEEE. CDR3 sequence (DNA): TGTGCCAGCAGCTTGTGGACAGTTAGAAGCAATCAGCCCCAGCATTTT. Protein sequence: CASSLWTVRSNQPQHF.

The DNA for the CDR3 is TGTGCCAGCAGCCTGACAAGGAACACTGAAGCTTTCTTT. Translating it yields CASSLTRNTEAFF. The chain uses TRBV11-2 and TRBJ1-1, with D unclear. CDR3 length equals 13 residues. V lost 5 bases and J lost 1, with 8 bases in between. Germline V gene data show CDR1 as SGHAT and CDR2 as FQNNGV.

The rearrangement joins TRBV6-5 to TRBJ2-2; unclear D gene. Germline V gene sequence: CDR1 MNHEY, CDR2 SVGAGI. The CDR3 extends over 15 amino acids. The V and J ends lost 5 bases and 4 bases respectively, with 14 bases between them. CDR3 sequence reads: CASSPQSTGTGELFF. The DNA of the CDR3 is TGTGCCAGCAGTCCGCAGTCGACGGGCACCGGGGAGCTGTTTTTT.

This chain links TRBV7-9 with TRBJ1-5; D not resolved. CDR1 is SEHNR, CDR2 FQNEAQ, per germline (reference sequence). The CDR3 contains 16 residues. The ends were cut back, 5 bases at V and 0 bases at J, with 14 bases in the middle. The CDR3 loop is CASSPGIWASNQPQHF. DNA of the CDR3: TGTGCCAGCAGCCCCGGAATTTGGGCTAGCAATCAGCCCCAGCATTTT.

The rearrangement uses TRBV7-2 and TRBJ2-3; D may be TRBD2 (6 bases). The CDR3 covers 16 residues. V lost 1 base to trimming and J lost 1 base, with 12 bases between them. Germline CDR1 SGHTA, CDR2 FQGNSA. The CDR3 DNA follows: TGTGCCAGCAGCTTAGGCCCTAGCGCGCGCACAGATACGCAGTATTTT. Translating gives CASSLGPSARTDTQYF.

The V call is TRBV19, the J call TRBJ1-2, with D maybe TRBD1 (6 bases). V was cut by 6 bases and J by 5 bases, with 10 bases left in between. CDR1 and CDR2 (germline): LNHDA, SQIVND (reference sequence). CDR3 size: 12 residues. CDR3 in DNA: TGTGCCAGTAGGACGGACAGATATGGCTACACCTTC. Translated: CASRTDRYGYTF.

The chain combines TRBV7-9 with TRBJ2-1; D uncertain. This CDR3 contains 14 residues. With 1 base removed from V and 3 bases from J, the gap between germline ends came to 7 bases. Germline V gives CDR1 SEHNR, CDR2 FQNEAQ (reference sequence). The CDR3 DNA reads TGTGCCAGCAGCTTAGAGACAAACTACAATGAGCAGTTCTTC. Protein product: CASSLETNYNEQFF.

The chain recombines TRBV6-5 with TRBJ1-3; possibly TRBD1 for D (6 bases). This CDR3 has 14 amino acids. Per the germline V gene, CDR1 is MNHEY and CDR2 is SVGAGI. The germline V and J ends were trimmed by 4 bases and 0 bases, with 7 bases remaining between them. CDR3 nucleotides: TGTGCCAGCAGTTTGGACAGCTCTGGAAACACCATATATTTT. Translated, it gives CASSLDSSGNTIYF.

This clone was counted a few times. The CDR3 bases are TGTGCCAGCAGCGTAGTCAGGGATCTCACTGAAGCTTTCTTT. Translated, it gives CASSVVRDLTEAFF. The chain combines TRBV9 with TRBJ1-1; tentatively, D is TRBD1 (5 bases). Germline assignment: CDR1 SGDLS and CDR2 YYNGEE. The length of the CDR3 is 14 residues. Trimming took 0 bases from V and 4 from J, leaving 10 bases between them.

V is TRBV24-1 and J is TRBJ1-2; D possibly corresponds to TRBD1 (5 bases). Trimming removed 4 bases from V and 4 bases from J, with 9 bases in between. In germline, CDR1 is KGHDR, CDR2 SFDVKD. This CDR3 region has 13 residues. CDR3 nucleotides: TGTGCCACCAGTGAAGCAGGGCTCTATGGCTACACCTTC. Residues: CATSEAGLYGYTF.